This TCR beta chain was sequenced in a study of T cells in women clearing cervical HPV infection. Study information: Women with histologically confirmed HPV16-related CIN3 or worse, 2 with invasive cancer, served as cases. Controls' single incident HPV16 infection cleared within 12 months without precancer. Controls gave blood once infection was undetectable; cases at lesion identification.

Average input was around 1,200 ng genomic DNA for immunoSEQ TCR beta CDR3 amplification. The assay was immunoSEQ multiplex PCR, and TCRdb's table has in-frame clones only and misses some. This sample carries some 24,000 clones, with 6.6% going to the ten biggest clones. Turning to this clone: From the germline J gene comes the end of the CDR3, since the read stops 3 residues before it.

The ends were cut back, 6 bases at V and 6 bases at J, with 14 bases in the middle. CDR1 and CDR2 from the germline V gene are SEHNR and FQNEAQ (reference sequence). The CDR3 consists of 13 residues. The material sequenced was blood buffy coat. The sequence was collected from a woman aged 18-70 years with a cervical HPV16 infection that either progressed to CIN3+ or cleared (not recorded which). The rearrangement links TRBV7-9 to TRBJ1-2; D may be TRBD1 (5 bases). The CDR3 DNA, read in part, is TGTGCCAGCAGTTCCAGGGAGAATGATGGC. The encoded protein is CASSSRENDG. The whole CDR3 is CASSSRENDGYTF. Full variable domain (remainder filled in from reference TRBV7-9 and TRBJ1-2): DTGVSQNPRHKITKRGQNVTFRCDPISEHNRLYWYRQTLGQGPEFLTYFQNEAQLEKSRLLSDRFSAERPKGSFSTLEIQRTEQGDSAMYLCASSSRENDGYTFGSGTRLTVV.